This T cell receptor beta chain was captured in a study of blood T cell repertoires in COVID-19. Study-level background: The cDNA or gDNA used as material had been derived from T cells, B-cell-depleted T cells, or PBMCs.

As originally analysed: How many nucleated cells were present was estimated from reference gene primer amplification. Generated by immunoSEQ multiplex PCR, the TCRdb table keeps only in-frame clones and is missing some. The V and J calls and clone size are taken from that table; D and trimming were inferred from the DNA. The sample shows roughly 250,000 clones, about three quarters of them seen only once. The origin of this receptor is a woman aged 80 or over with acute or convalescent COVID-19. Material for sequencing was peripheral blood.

CDR3 region: CASSQDRREGGTQYF. The CDR3 DNA sequence: TGTGCCAGCAGCCAAGACCGCAGGGAGGGGGGAACCCAGTACTTC. The chain employs TRBV3-1 (or the pseudogene TRBV3-2) and TRBJ2-5; D may be TRBD2 (7 bases). Trimming cost V 0 bases and J 8 bases, with 16 bases left between them. The germline V gene encodes CDR1 LGHDT and CDR2 YNNKEL (reference sequence). The CDR3 sequence is 15 residues long.